One and the same sample provided the 15 T cell receptor beta chains below, sequenced in a study of PD-L1 blockade in urothelial cancer. TCRdb's table, derived via immunoSEQ multiplex PCR, lists solely in-frame clones and lacks some. Among under 40,000 clones listed, roughly 80% were seen once. This material consisted of PBMCs, taken around atezolizumab (anti-PD-L1) treatment. The origin of the receptors is a man aged 65-85 years with urothelial cancer.

This rearrangement joins TRBV11-3 to TRBJ2-1; 8 bases agree with TRBD2. Germline V gene lookup returns CDR1 SGHNT and CDR2 YENEEA. With V trimmed by 1 base and J by 7 bases, 9 bases remained unmatched. This CDR3 region has 16 residues. In DNA, the CDR3 is TGTGCCAGCAGCTTAGGGGCGGGAGGATTAAGGAATGAGCAGTTCTTC. As protein: CASSLGAGGLRNEQFF.

This clone was counted a few times. J is TRBJ1-1 and V is TRBV5-6; D gene uncertain. CDR3 size: 13 residues. Germline assignment: CDR1 SGHDT and CDR2 YYEEEE. V lost 4 bases and J lost 3, with 10 bases in between. The CDR3: CASSPDGYTEAFF. The CDR3 bases are TGTGCCAGCAGCCCTGACGGGTACACTGAAGCTTTCTTT.

The chain employs TRBV7-2 and TRBJ1-2; D gene ambiguous. V dropped 2 bases and J dropped 2 bases, with 12 bases sitting between them. The CDR3 consists of 15 residues. Germline CDR1 and CDR2: SGHTA and FQGNSA. The CDR3, as DNA: TGTGCCAGCAGCTTATCCGGGAGCGAAAACTATGGCTACACCTTC. It codes for CASSLSGSENYGYTF.

This clone has a single count. The V gene is TRBV7-2, the J gene TRBJ2-7; TRBD2 aligns across 12 bases. CDR1 is SGHTA, CDR2 FQGNSA, per germline. The CDR3 has 15 amino acids. V gave up 1 base and J gave up 7 bases; unmatched junction bases: 5. In nucleotides, the CDR3 is TGTGCCAGCAGCTTAGACCTAGCGGGAGGGCCGGAGCAGTACTTC. Its protein product is CASSLDLAGGPEQYF.

This clone was observed a single time. The chain employs TRBV7-2 and TRBJ1-1, with 10 bases fitting TRBD1. The length of the CDR3 is 14 residues. J lost 5 bases, V lost 2 bases, and 2 bases had no gene match. The V gene's germline CDR1 is SGHTA and CDR2 FQGNSA. CDR3 region: CASSLRQGATEAFF. The CDR3 DNA follows: TGTGCCAGCAGCTTAAGACAGGGGGCGACTGAAGCTTTCTTT.

V is TRBV7-9 and J is TRBJ2-1; tentative D call: TRBD1 (6 bases). With 5 bases removed from V and 8 bases from J, the gap between germline ends came to 22 bases. The V gene's germline CDR1 is SEHNR and CDR2 FQNEAQ (reference sequence). The CDR3 runs 16 residues. In DNA form, the CDR3 reads TGTGCCAGCAGCGCACGGCGGTACCGGGACACCGATGAGCAGTTCTTC. Residues: CASSARRYRDTDEQFF.

The V gene is TRBV27, the J gene TRBJ2-7, with 8 bases aligning to TRBD2. This CDR3 contains 14 residues. V trimming: 3 bases; J trimming: 2 bases; junction bases outside the gene matches: 3. CDR1 and CDR2 (germline): MNHEY, SMNVEV (reference sequence). The CDR3 loop is CASSLRRGAYEQYF. The DNA of the CDR3 is TGTGCCAGCAGTTTGCGGCGGGGGGCCTACGAGCAGTACTTC.

The chain couples TRBV6-6 to TRBJ2-7; D is perhaps TRBD2 (5 bases). The CDR3 is 15 residues long. Germline loops: CDR1 MNHNY, CDR2 SVGAGI (reference sequence). The V end was cut by 0 bases, the J end by 4 bases, with 13 bases between. For the CDR3, the DNA is TGTGCCAGCAGTTACTCGAGGGTTGCTGGATACGAGCAGTACTTC. Translating gives CASSYSRVAGYEQYF.

The chain links TRBV7-6 to TRBJ2-1; tentative D call: TRBD1 (5 bases). V lost 5 bases, J lost 5 bases, and 16 bases lay in between. CDR3 size: 15 residues. Germline values: CDR1 SGHVS, CDR2 FNYEAQ. In DNA form, the CDR3 reads TGTGCCAGCAGCGAGGTGTGGGGCGCTGACAATGAGCAGTTCTTC. As protein: CASSEVWGADNEQFF.

The CDR3 is CAWSTGKVAYEQYF. The CDR3 bases are TGTGCCTGGAGTACCGGGAAAGTCGCCTACGAGCAGTACTTC. V usage is TRBV30 and J usage is TRBJ2-7, with a possible D match to TRBD2 (5 bases). Trimming cost V 2 bases and J 2 bases, with 13 bases left between them. The CDR3 extends over 14 amino acids. Germline V lookup: CDR1 GTSNPN, CDR2 SVGIG (reference sequence).

The V and J genes are TRBV5-6 and TRBJ2-2; 9 bases are shared with TRBD2. This CDR3 comprises 14 residues. V lost 4 bases to trimming and J lost 5 bases; unmatched junction nucleotides: 3. CDR1 is SGHDT and CDR2 is YYEEEE in the germline V gene. CDR3 bases: TGTGCCAGCAGCATGGCGGGAGGGACCGGGGAGCTGTTTTTT. Amino acids: CASSMAGGTGELFF.

V and J are TRBV19 and TRBJ1-1; tentatively, D is TRBD1 (6 bases). The CDR3 is made up of 13 amino acids. V lost 9 bases and J 8 bases, leaving 19 bases between the germline ends. Germline assignment: CDR1 LNHDA and CDR2 SQIVND (reference sequence). CDR3 sequence (DNA): TGTGCCAGCATTTCGGGATCCACAGGGGAAGCTTTCTTT. This gives the protein CASISGSTGEAFF.

The gene calls are TRBV7-9 and TRBJ1-2; D might be TRBD1 (5 bases). Trimming stripped 5 bases from V and 5 bases from J, with 12 bases between. Germline lookup yields CDR1 SEHNR and CDR2 FQNEAQ (reference sequence). The CDR3 has 13 amino acids. The CDR3 bases are TGTGCCAGCAGCCCGGCGCGGGGGTATGGCTACACCTTC. It yields the protein CASSPARGYGYTF. Supplemented by reference TRBV7-9 and TRBJ1-2, the full variable domain reads DTGVSQNPRHKITKRGQNVTFRCDPISEHNRLYWYRQTLGQGPEFLTYFQNEAQLEKSRLLSDRFSAERPKGSFSTLEIQRTEQGDSAMYLCASSPARGYGYTFGSGTRLTVV.

V and J are TRBV27 and TRBJ1-4; D is uncertain. V shed 6 bases and J shed 0 bases, with 8 bases lying between them. CDR3 size: 14 residues. CDR1 is MNHEY and CDR2 is SMNVEV in the germline V gene (reference sequence). The CDR3 sequence: CASRIRATNEKLFF. For the CDR3, the DNA is TGTGCCAGCAGGATAAGAGCAACTAATGAAAAACTGTTTTTT.

The chain carries TRBV19 and TRBJ1-1; 7 nucleotides line up with TRBD1. The germline V gene encodes CDR1 LNHDA and CDR2 SQIVND (reference sequence). CDR3 size: 16 residues. Losses at the gene ends were 4 bases for V and 4 bases for J; bases not matched to a gene: 12. The CDR3 coding sequence is TGTGCCAGTAGTAACGGCAGGGGGATGGTGGGCACTGAAGCTTTCTTT. Protein sequence: CASSNGRGMVGTEAFF.